Sequencing of this TCR beta chain was carried out in a study of CD8 T cells in Susac syndrome (dated by TCRdb to about 2019). For the study in its entirety: The study used repertoire sequencing to test whether antigen drove CD8+ T cell activation and differentiation in Susac syndrome. The study compared CD8+ T cell repertoire clonality among about a dozen healthy donors, 14 Susac syndrome patients and about 16 multiple sclerosis patients.

The junction shows trimming of 2 bases on V and 10 bases on J, plus 15 bases between the germline ends. Taken from the germline V gene (reference sequence), the CDR1 and CDR2 loops are MNHEY and SMNVEV. The CDR3, from cysteine to phenylalanine, totals 14 residues. Only the CDR3 DNA stays, 42 bases, in frame from base 1. RNA was extracted using the RNeasy kit, and roughly 0.45 to 1 ug of the RNA was reverse transcribed with random hexamers. The immunoSEQ multiplex PCR assay, covering 54 Vbeta and 13 Jbeta segments, was used to amplify TCR beta CDR3 regions. PCR amplification bias was corrected using a synthetic template baseline for primer optimization and computational correction. The study's processing was this. Only productive sequences were kept, with reads annotated to V, D and J genes according to IMGT and analyzed in immunoSEQ Analyzer. Clonality was computed as one minus Shannon entropy normalized by log2 of the number of productive unique sequences. Public and private clones were assessed among the 100 most prevalent clones of each patient and control. Clones were defined as Susac-specific when absent from the healthy and MS cohorts, from some 1,100 published viral clones and from other ImmuneACCESS disease sequences. TCRdb itself trimmed the public reads at Q25 with fastp, ran MiXCR and retained productive beta chains. One record per CDR3 amino acid sequence lists the most common genes and DNA. The V and J calls follow TCRdb's processing rather than the paper's. Here the sample has hundreds of thousands of distinct CDR3 sequences; 80% to 90% occur a single time. The leading ten clones occupy 0.11% of the sample.

Peripheral blood CD8+ and CD4+ T cells from healthy donors, Susac syndrome patients and multiple sclerosis patients were profiled using high-throughput TCR beta sequencing. The multiple sclerosis controls were treatment-naive patients whose relapsing-remitting disease, either stable or active, fulfilled the revised McDonald criteria. Bulk CD8+ and CD4+ T cells were purified by magnetic negative isolation, whereas CD8+ TEMRA cells were enriched by FACS. Blood was drawn into EDTA tubes, processed within 24 hours, and PBMCs were isolated by density gradient centrifugation. PBMCs intended for TCR sequencing were cryopreserved in liquid nitrogen and were subsequently thawed in a 37 degrees C water bath. The sorted or isolated CD4+, CD8+ and CD8+ TEMRA cells reached a purity of at least 90%. Comments on this clonotype: It lacks a known antigen. No much larger clone is present one base from it, and per-base qualities are unavailable.

What the research found in general, with its limitations: The TCR sequencing and HLA analysis was acknowledged to have included a relatively small number of individuals.

Specimen: CD8+ T cells from PBMCs. The chain employs TRBV27 and TRBJ2-1; the D gene may be TRBD1 or TRBD2, since each aligns over 6 bases. This TCR was recovered from a human donor with multiple sclerosis. The CDR3 reads CASSLPMGAGEQFF. The nucleotide sequence reads as follows: TGTGCCAGCAGTTTACCAATGGGGGCGGGAGAGCAGTTCTTC.